Described below is a single TCR beta chain sequence and its context. Its antigen is undetermined. The data stem from a study of shared clonotypes between healthy human individuals. On the study more broadly: Aged 18 to 49, the donors were two women and three men. Points from the study as a whole: Represented diversity, genetic and exposure-history alike, was limited by few donors.

The method was immunoSEQ multiplex PCR; TCRdb's version includes in-frame clones alone and lacks a portion of them. This sample yields hundreds of thousands of clones, of which 70% to 80% are seen a single time; more than 10% belongs to the top ten. Donors, without exception, were Caucasian adults residing in Nashville, Tennessee. The material sequenced was PBMCs. The sequence was collected from a woman aged 40-49 years in good health. Some clones in this sample may be carry-over from other donors' samples.

This CDR3 reads CASSKDAPLPQHF. The CDR3 region has the DNA TGTGCCAGCAGTAAGGATGCCCCTCTCCCCCAGCATTTT. The V and J genes are TRBV6-1 and TRBJ1-5; no reliable D call. Germline lookup yields CDR1 MNHNS and CDR2 SASEGT. CDR3 length: 13 amino acids. Trimming removed 5 bases at V and 10 bases at J, with 15 bases between.